This entry lists 20 T cell receptor beta chains sequenced from one sample in a study of blood T cells in healthy people across ages (dated by TCRdb to the mid-2010s). Library creation used 5' RACE. Reads for this sample came from an Illumina HiSeq 2500. A second PCR of roughly 7 to 12 cycles was run with a J-beta primer mix and a sample-barcoded 5' primer. Through fastp at Q25 and MiXCR, TCRdb rebuilt clones from the public reads, retaining in-frame beta chains. Records with the same CDR3 protein are collapsed into one entry carrying the most frequent genes and DNA. The sample profile shows approximately 670,000 distinct CDR3 sequences; approximately 40% of them were found once. The ten largest clonotypes hold roughly 30% of the sample. The sample was blood. The receptors were gathered from an elderly man in good health.

Points on this clonotype: A much bigger clone sits one base away, suggesting this may be a read error. The chain is built from TRBV10-3 and TRBJ2-7, with D perhaps matching TRBD1 (5 bases). V lost 2 bases and J 5 bases, leaving 13 bases between the germline ends. CDR3 length equals 14 residues. Germline V lookup: CDR1 ENHRY, CDR2 SYGVKD. CDR3 sequence reads: CAISEDRNKDEQYF. In DNA form, the CDR3 reads TGTGCCATCAGTGAGGACAGAAATAAGGACGAGCAGTACTTC.

This clonotype was observed a few times. The V and J genes are TRBV20-1 and TRBJ1-6; D is undetermined. The germline V gene encodes CDR1 DFQATT and CDR2 SNEGSKA (reference sequence). The V end was cut by 3 bases, the J end by 6 bases, with 9 bases between. The CDR3 has 13 amino acids. CDR3 in amino acids: CSASWAVNSPLHF. CDR3 DNA sequence: TGCAGTGCTAGTTGGGCAGTTAATTCACCCCTCCACTTT.

This clonotype came up a few times. The chain carries TRBV6-2 or TRBV6-3 and TRBJ2-3; 7 nucleotides line up with TRBD2. CDR1 is MNHEY and CDR2 is SVGEGT in the germline V gene. CDR3 length: 14 amino acids. V lost 6 bases to trimming and J lost 0 bases; unmatched junction nucleotides: 3. CDR3 bases: TGTGCCAGCAGCGACGGGGGGAGCACAGATACGCAGTATTTT. This encodes CASSDGGSTDTQYF.

The chain has TRBV20-1 and TRBJ2-4, with TRBD2 identical over 11 bases. The J call may be wrong; the DNA end is better matched by TRBJ2-7. The CDR3 length is 16 residues. Germline V gives CDR1 DFQATT, CDR2 SNEGSKA (reference sequence). The CDR3 reads CSAGQTRTSGYYEQYF. CDR3 in DNA: TGCAGTGCTGGACAGACCCGGACTAGCGGGTACTACGAGCAGTACTTC.

This clonotype was recorded many times. The J gene is TRBJ1-6, the V gene TRBV27; a weak D match, TRBD1 (5 bases). Germline V gene lookup returns CDR1 MNHEY and CDR2 SMNVEV (reference sequence). The ends were cut back, 4 bases at V and 7 bases at J, with 17 bases in the middle. The CDR3 loop spans 16 amino acids. This chain's CDR3 is CASSSGTRGLNSPLHF. CDR3 DNA sequence: TGTGCCAGCAGTTCTGGGACGCGCGGGTTAAATTCACCCCTCCACTTT.

V usage is TRBV11-2 and J usage is TRBJ2-7; 9 bases are shared with TRBD1. V was clipped by 5 bases and J by 0 bases; unmatched bases: 11. This CDR3 is built from 17 residues. Per germline, CDR1 SGHAT and CDR2 FQNNGV. CDR3: CASSQGQGGLDSYEQYF. The CDR3 DNA follows: TGTGCCAGCAGCCAGGGACAGGGCGGGTTAGACTCCTACGAGCAGTACTTC.

This clonotype was detected only a few times. The chain employs TRBV29-1 and TRBJ1-1, with 8 bases fitting TRBD1. The CDR3 sequence is 14 residues long. V was pared by 5 bases and J by 1 base, with 6 bases of the junction left unmatched. Germline CDR1 reads SQVTM; CDR2 reads ANQGSEA. The CDR3 spells CSVRQGARNTEAFF. CDR3 nucleotides: TGCAGCGTTAGGCAGGGGGCCAGGAACACTGAAGCTTTCTTT.

This chain joins TRBV24-1 and TRBJ2-1; 9 bases line up with TRBD1. The length of the CDR3 is 15 residues. Germline trimming cut 3 bases from V and 5 bases from J; bases unmatched to any gene: 4. CDR1 and CDR2 (germline): KGHDR, SFDVKD. The DNA of the CDR3 is TGTGCCACCAGTGATGGGACAGGGCCCGACAATGAGCAGTTCTTC. Translation gives CATSDGTGPDNEQFF.

The chain links TRBV14 to TRBJ1-1; D is ambiguous. CDR3 length: 13 amino acids. Trimming took off 1 base at V and 3 bases at J, with 6 bases between the two ends. Germline V CDR1 and CDR2: SGHDN, FVKESK. This CDR3 reads CASSQVVYTEAFF. The CDR3, as DNA: TGTGCCAGCAGCCAAGTAGTGTACACTGAAGCTTTCTTT.

This clonotype was counted ten times or more. The rearrangement links TRBV20-1 to TRBJ2-5; 11 nucleotides align to TRBD1. Germline CDR1 DFQATT, CDR2 SNEGSKA (reference sequence). Losses at the gene ends were 3 bases for V and 2 bases for J; bases not matched to a gene: 5. The CDR3 consists of 15 residues. For the CDR3, the DNA is TGCAGTGCTAGTAGCGGGACAGGGGGGCAAGAGACCCAGTACTTC. Translated, it gives CSASSGTGGQETQYF.

This clonotype has a single count. The chain has TRBV24-1 and TRBJ2-5; D may be TRBD1 or TRBD2 (5 bases each). Trimming stripped 3 bases from V and 2 bases from J, with 15 bases between. The CDR3 is 16 amino acids. CDR1 is KGHDR and CDR2 is SFDVKD in the germline V gene. CDR3 sequence (DNA): TGTGCCACCAGTGATCCCGGGGCGGTGGGACAAGAGACCCAGTACTTC. This gives the protein CATSDPGAVGQETQYF.

This clonotype has at least ten counts. The chain uses TRBV29-1 and TRBJ2-1; 12 nucleotides agree with TRBD2. Germline V lookup: CDR1 SQVTM, CDR2 ANQGSEA. J lost 7 bases, V lost 0 bases, and 4 bases had no gene match. The CDR3 loop spans 15 amino acids. CDR3 DNA sequence: TGCAGCGTTGAAGAAGGACTAGCGGGGCCTAATGAGCAGTTCTTC. It is translated as CSVEEGLAGPNEQFF.

The chain is built from TRBV7-3 and TRBJ2-3; 7 nucleotides agree with TRBD2. J lost 2 bases, V lost 5 bases, and 7 bases had no gene match. The CDR3 runs 15 residues. The germline CDR1 and CDR2 sequences are SGHTA and FQGTGA. The CDR3 region has the DNA TGTGCCAGCAGCGCGAGCGGGGCTAACACAGATACGCAGTATTTT. This translates into CASSASGANTDTQYF.

This clonotype was seen a few times. The chain is built from TRBV20-1 and TRBJ2-5, with a tentative D call TRBD2 (6 bases). The CDR3 length is 15 residues. Germline CDR1 and CDR2: DFQATT and SNEGSKA (reference sequence). V was clipped by 0 bases and J by 0 bases, with 11 bases between them. CDR3 in amino acids: CSARDPGENQETQYF. Here the CDR3 DNA reads TGCAGTGCTAGAGATCCGGGGGAGAACCAAGAGACCCAGTACTTC.

As to this clonotype: A much larger clone differs by one base, so this may be a read error. The CDR3 DNA is TGTTCCAGCAGCCGCACAGCCTACGAGCAGTACTTC. This codes for CSSSRTAYEQYF. The rearrangement joins TRBV7-9 to TRBJ2-7; D gene ambiguous. This CDR3 region has 12 residues. Germline V CDR1 and CDR2: SEHNR, FQNEAQ (reference sequence).

The chain recombines TRBV15 with TRBJ2-3; a weak D match, TRBD2 (5 bases). V was pared by 1 base and J by 3 bases, with 14 bases between. Germline assignment: CDR1 LNHNV and CDR2 YYDKDF (reference sequence). The length of the CDR3 is 16 residues. CDR3 nucleotides: TGTGCCACCAGCAGAGCCCGGTTCGGAGGTACAGATACGCAGTATTTT. Amino acids: CATSRARFGGTDTQYF.

This chain joins TRBV6-2 or TRBV6-3 and TRBJ1-1; no clear D gene. This CDR3 contains 13 residues. Germline assignment: CDR1 MNHEY and CDR2 SVGEGT. The V end lost 2 bases, the J end lost 1 base, and 5 bases lay between the germline ends. The CDR3 loop is CASSYLANTEAFF. DNA of the CDR3: TGTGCCAGCAGTTACCTGGCGAACACTGAAGCTTTCTTT.

CDR3 in DNA: TGTGCCAGCAGTTCAAGAGGGTTAGGTGAAAAACTGTTTTTT. It translates to CASSSRGLGEKLFF. This chain connects TRBV3-1 to TRBJ1-4; no firm D call. CDR1 is LGHDT, CDR2 YNNKEL, per germline (reference sequence). Trimming took off 6 bases at V and 7 bases at J, with 15 bases between the two ends. The CDR3 is made up of 14 amino acids.

DNA of the CDR3: TGTGCCAGCAGTACCGGACCCAACACCGGGGAGCTGTTTTTT. This encodes CASSTGPNTGELFF. V usage is TRBV12-3 or TRBV12-4 and J usage is TRBJ2-2; no clear D. V dropped 5 bases and J dropped 2 bases, with 9 bases sitting between them. The CDR3 runs 14 residues.

This chain uses TRBV10-3 with TRBJ2-2, with D possibly being TRBD1 (6 bases). This CDR3 has 16 residues. Trimming pared 5 bases from V and 7 bases from J, leaving 20 bases between. Germline V gene lookup returns CDR1 ENHRY and CDR2 SYGVKD. In DNA form, the CDR3 reads TGTGCCATCAGTAGAGACAGGCCGCCCGGGGTCGGGGAGCTGTTTTTT. Translated, it gives CAISRDRPPGVGELFF.